The T cell receptor beta chain under discussion was sequenced for a study of blood T cell repertoires in COVID-19. About the research overall: Material from acute and convalescent COVID-19 was sourced from the United States, Italy and Spain.

Authors' methods: Researchers report that nucleated cell counts were estimated from reference gene primer amplification. Measured with immunoSEQ multiplex PCR; TCRdb has only the in-frame clones, and not every one. The V and J calls and clone size are taken from that table; D and trimming were inferred from the DNA. Seen here are around 30,000 clones, less than 95% observed once, and the top ten hold about 21%. Trimming took 6 bases from V and 0 from J, leaving 12 bases between them. The CDR3 consists of 16 residues. Germline loops: CDR1 SNHLY, CDR2 FYNNEI. The sequencing sample was made of peripheral blood. The chain couples TRBV2 to TRBJ1-6; D remains unclear. The source is a man at least 80 years old with acute or convalescent COVID-19. The CDR3 reads CASSLRKSSYNSPLHF. CDR3 nucleotides: TGTGCCAGCAGCTTGCGGAAAAGCTCCTATAATTCACCCCTCCACTTT.